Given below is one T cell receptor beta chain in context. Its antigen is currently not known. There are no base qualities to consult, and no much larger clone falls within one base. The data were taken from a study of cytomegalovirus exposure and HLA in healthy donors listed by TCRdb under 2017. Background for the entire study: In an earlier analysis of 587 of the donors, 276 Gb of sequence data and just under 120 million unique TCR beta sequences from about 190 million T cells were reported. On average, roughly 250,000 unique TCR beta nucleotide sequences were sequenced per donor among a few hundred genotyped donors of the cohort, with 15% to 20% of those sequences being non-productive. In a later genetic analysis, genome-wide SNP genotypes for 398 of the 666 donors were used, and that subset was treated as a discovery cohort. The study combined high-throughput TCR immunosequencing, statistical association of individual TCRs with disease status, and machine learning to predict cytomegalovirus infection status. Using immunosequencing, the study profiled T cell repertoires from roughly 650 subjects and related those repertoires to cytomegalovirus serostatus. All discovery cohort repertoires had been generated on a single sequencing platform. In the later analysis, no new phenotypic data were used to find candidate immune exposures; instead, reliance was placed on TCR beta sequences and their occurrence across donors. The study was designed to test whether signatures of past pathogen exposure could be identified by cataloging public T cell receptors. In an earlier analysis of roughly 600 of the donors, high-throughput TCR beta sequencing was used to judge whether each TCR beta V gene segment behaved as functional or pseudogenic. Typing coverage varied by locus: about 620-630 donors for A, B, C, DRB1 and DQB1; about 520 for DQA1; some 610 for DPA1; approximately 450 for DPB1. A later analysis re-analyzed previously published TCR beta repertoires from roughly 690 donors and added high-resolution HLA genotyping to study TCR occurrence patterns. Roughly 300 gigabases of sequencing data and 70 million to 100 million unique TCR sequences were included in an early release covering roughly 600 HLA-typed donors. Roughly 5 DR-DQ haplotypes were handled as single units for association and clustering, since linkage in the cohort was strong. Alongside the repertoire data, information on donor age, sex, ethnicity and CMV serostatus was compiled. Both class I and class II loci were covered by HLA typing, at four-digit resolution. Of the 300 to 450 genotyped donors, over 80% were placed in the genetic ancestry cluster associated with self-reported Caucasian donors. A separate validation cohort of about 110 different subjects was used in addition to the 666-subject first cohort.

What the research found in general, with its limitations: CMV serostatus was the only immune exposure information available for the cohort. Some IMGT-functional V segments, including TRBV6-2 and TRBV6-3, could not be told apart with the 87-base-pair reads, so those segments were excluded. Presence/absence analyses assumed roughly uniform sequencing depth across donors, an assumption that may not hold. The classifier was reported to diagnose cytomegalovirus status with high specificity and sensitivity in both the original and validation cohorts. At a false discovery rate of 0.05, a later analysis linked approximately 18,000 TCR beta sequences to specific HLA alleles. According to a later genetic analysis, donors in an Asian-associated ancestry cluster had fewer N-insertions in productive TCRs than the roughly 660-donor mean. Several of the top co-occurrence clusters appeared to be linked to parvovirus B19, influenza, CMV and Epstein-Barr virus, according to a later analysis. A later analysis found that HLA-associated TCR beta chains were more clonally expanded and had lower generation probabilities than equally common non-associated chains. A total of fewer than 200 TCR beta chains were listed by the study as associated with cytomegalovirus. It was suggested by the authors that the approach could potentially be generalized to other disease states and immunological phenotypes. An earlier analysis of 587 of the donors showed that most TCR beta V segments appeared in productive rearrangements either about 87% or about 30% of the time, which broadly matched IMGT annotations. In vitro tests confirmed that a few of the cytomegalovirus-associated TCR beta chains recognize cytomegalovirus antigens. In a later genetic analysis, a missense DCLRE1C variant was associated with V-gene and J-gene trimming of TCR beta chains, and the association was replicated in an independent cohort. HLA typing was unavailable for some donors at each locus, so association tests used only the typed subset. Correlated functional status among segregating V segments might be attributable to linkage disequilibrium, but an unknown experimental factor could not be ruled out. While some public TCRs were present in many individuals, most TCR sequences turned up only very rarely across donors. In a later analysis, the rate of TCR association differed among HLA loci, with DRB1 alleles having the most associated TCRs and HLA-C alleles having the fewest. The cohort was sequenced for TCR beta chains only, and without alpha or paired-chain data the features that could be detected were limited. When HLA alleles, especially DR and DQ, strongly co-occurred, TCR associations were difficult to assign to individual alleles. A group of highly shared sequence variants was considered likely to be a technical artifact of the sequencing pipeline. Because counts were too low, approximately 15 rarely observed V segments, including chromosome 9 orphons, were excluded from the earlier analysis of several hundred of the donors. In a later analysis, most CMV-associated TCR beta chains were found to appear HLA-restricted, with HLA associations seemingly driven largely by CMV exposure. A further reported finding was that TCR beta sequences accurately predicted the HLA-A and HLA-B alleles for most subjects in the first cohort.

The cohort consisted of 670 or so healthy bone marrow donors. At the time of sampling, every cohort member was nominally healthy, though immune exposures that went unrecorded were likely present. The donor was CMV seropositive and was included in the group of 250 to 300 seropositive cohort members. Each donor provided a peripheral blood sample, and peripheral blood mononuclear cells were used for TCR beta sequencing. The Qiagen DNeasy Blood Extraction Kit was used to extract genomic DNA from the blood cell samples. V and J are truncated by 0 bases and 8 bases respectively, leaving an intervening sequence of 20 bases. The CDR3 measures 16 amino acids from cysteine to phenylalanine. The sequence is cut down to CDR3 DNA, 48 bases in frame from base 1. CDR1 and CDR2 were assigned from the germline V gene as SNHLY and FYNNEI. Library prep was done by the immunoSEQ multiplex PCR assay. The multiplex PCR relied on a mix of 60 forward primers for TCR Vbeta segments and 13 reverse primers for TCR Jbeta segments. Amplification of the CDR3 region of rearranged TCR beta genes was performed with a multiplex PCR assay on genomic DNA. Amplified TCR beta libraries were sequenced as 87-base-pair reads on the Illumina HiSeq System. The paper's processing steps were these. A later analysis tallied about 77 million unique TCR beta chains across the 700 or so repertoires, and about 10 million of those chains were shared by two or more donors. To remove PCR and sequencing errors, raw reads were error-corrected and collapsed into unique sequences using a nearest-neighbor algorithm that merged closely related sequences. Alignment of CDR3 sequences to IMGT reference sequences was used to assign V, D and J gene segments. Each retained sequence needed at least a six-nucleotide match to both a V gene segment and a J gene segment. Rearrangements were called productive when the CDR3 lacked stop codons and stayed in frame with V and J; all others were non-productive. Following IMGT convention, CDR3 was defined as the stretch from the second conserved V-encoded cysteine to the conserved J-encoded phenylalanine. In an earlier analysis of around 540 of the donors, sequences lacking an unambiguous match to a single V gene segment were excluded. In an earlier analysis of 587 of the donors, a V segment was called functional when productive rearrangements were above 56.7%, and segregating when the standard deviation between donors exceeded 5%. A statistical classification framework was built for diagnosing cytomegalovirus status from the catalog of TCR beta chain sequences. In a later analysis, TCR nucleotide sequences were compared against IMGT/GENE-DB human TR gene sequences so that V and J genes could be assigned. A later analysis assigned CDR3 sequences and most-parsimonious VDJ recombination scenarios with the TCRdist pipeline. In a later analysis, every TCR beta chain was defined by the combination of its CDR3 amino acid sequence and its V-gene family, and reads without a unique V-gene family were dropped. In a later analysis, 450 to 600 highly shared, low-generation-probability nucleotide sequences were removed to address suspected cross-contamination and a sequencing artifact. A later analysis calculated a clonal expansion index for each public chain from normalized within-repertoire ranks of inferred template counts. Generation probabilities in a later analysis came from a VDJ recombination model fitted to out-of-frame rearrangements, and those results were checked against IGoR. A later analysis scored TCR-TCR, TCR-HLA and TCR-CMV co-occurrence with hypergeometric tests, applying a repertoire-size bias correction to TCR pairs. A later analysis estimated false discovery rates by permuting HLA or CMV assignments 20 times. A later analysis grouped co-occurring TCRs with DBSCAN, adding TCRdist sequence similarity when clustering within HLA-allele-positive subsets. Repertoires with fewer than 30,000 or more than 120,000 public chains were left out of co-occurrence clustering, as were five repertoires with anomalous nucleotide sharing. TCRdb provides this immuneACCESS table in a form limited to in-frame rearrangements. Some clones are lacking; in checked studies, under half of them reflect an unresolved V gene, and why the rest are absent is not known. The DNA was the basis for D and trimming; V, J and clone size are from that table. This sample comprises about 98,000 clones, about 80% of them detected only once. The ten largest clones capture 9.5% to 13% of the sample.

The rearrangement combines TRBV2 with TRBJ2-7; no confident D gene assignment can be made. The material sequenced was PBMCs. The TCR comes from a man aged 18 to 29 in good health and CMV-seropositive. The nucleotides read TGTGCCAGCAGTGAAGCCCCCGGGTCCCAATCGGTGAAGCAGTACTTC. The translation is CASSEAPGSQSVKQYF.